This TCR beta chain derives from a study of T cell responses to AZD1222 COVID-19 vaccine. Study-level findings and limits: At study baseline, merely five or six AZD1222 recipients were seropositive.

This CDR3 is built from 16 residues. Trimming removed 5 bases at V and 7 bases at J, with 23 bases between. Germline V gene sequence: CDR1 SEHNR, CDR2 FQNEAQ (reference sequence). A single count supports this clone. Its antigen is unidentified. The protocol was immunoSEQ multiplex PCR, while the TCRdb copy is restricted to in-frame clones and leaves out a portion. The data show 75,000 to 85,000 clones, with under 95% seen just once and 4.2% held by the top ten. The material was peripheral blood, obtained on day 0 of AZD1222 vaccination. The sequence was collected from an adult in good health. This chain uses TRBV7-9 with TRBJ1-2, with D unclear. CDR3 nucleotides: TGTGCCAGCAGCCCGCCACTGGCCAGCCCACCCCTTGGCTACACCTTC. Its protein product is CASSPPLASPPLGYTF.